This T cell receptor beta chain was profiled in a study of Ad26.COV2.S vaccination and SARS-CoV-2 variants. Overall study results and limits: Reports say spike-specific CD8+ and CD4+ T cell responses covered substantial breadth after vaccination.

Trimming removed 4 bases at V and 3 bases at J, with 15 bases between. This CDR3 spans 15 amino acids. The V gene's germline CDR1 is SEHNR and CDR2 FQNEAQ (reference sequence). TCRdb keeps only in-frame clones here, not all; method: immunoSEQ multiplex PCR. There are about 350,000 clones in the sample; approximately 90% occur only once, and around 4% lies in the top ten. Points on this clone: What it binds is unknown.

The chain couples TRBV7-9 to TRBJ1-2; D gene uncertain. The sequences come from peripheral blood, collected after recovery from COVID-19. The receptor comes from a human donor who had recovered from COVID-19. Here the CDR3 DNA reads TGTGCCAGCAGCTCGCCCGATAGTCCGCACTATGGCTACACCTTC. Its translation is CASSSPDSPHYGYTF.